The 21 T cell receptor beta chains in this list originate from one sample, sequenced in a study of cytomegalovirus exposure and HLA in healthy donors. The protocol was immunoSEQ multiplex PCR, while the TCRdb copy is restricted to in-frame clones and leaves out a portion. The sample shows 90,000 to 130,000 clones, 70% to 90% of them seen only once. Sample: PBMCs. These receptor sequences come from a woman aged 30 to 39 in good health and CMV-seropositive.

In its sample, this clone was seen a few times. The rearrangement joins TRBV10-1 to TRBJ2-7; 7 nucleotides line up with TRBD2. CDR1 is WNHNN, CDR2 SYGVQD, per germline (reference sequence). The trim removed 8 bases at V and 3 bases at J, leaving 7 bases unmatched. CDR3 length equals 13 residues. Here the CDR3 DNA reads TGCGCCAGCCAGCGGGACTTGGGCTACGAGCAGTACTTC. This codes for CASQRDLGYEQYF.

V is TRBV9 and J is TRBJ2-5; 7 nucleotides agree with TRBD2. Trimming at V came to 4 bases and at J to 4 bases, leaving 7 bases not matched to a gene. Germline lookup yields CDR1 SGDLS and CDR2 YYNGEE. The CDR3 sequence is 14 residues long. Here the CDR3 reads CASSTSSGGETQYF. The CDR3, as DNA: TGTGCCAGCAGCACCTCCTCGGGAGGAGAGACCCAGTACTTC.

The rearrangement uses TRBV14 and TRBJ2-7, with 7 bases that match TRBD2. Germline V gene data show CDR1 as SGHDN and CDR2 as FVKESK. The V and J ends lost 4 bases and 0 bases, in that order; junction bases with no gene match: 9. The CDR3 covers 16 residues. CDR3 residues: CASSRTAGRSSYEQYF. The CDR3 bases are TGTGCCAGCAGCCGAACAGCGGGGAGGAGCTCCTACGAGCAGTACTTC. The full variable domain, in which reference TRBV14 and TRBJ2-7 provide the parts outside the CDR3, is EAGVTQFPSHSVIEKGQTVTLRCDPISGHDNLYWYRRVMGKEIKFLLHFVKESKQDESGMPNNRFLAERTGGTYSTLKVQPAELEDSGVYFCASSRTAGRSSYEQYFGPGTRLTVT.

The chain combines TRBV2 with TRBJ2-1; a possible D gene is TRBD2 (5 bases). With 7 bases removed from V and 6 bases from J, the gap between germline ends came to 16 bases. CDR3 length: 14 amino acids. The germline V gene has CDR1 SNHLY and CDR2 FYNNEI. CDR3 in amino acids: CASNSLAKRNEQFF. DNA for the CDR3: TGTGCCAGCAATTCCTTAGCGAAGCGCAATGAGCAGTTCTTC.

The count of this clone is one. This chain links TRBV2 with TRBJ2-1; D gene unclear. Germline CDR1 SNHLY, CDR2 FYNNEI. The V end was cut by 9 bases, the J end by 9 bases, with 9 bases between. The CDR3 is 10 amino acids. For the CDR3, the DNA is TGTGCCAGAGAGCGAGGTGAGCAGTTCTTC. Encoded protein: CARERGEQFF.

The rearrangement links TRBV28 to TRBJ2-7; TRBD2 might be the D (7 bases). Germline V lookup: CDR1 MDHEN, CDR2 SYDVKM. The CDR3 loop spans 13 amino acids. Trimming left V 4 bases short and J 9 bases short, with 16 bases between. This CDR3 reads CASSSGGRALQYF. CDR3 DNA: TGTGCCAGCAGTTCGGGGGGCAGGGCCTTGCAGTACTTC.

This chain links TRBV5-1 with TRBJ2-3; 7 bases match TRBD2. The CDR3 totals 18 residues. The germline CDR1 and CDR2 sequences are SGHRS and YFSETQ. The trim removed 1 base at V and 2 bases at J, leaving 13 bases unmatched. The CDR3: CASSLYSRLADTTDTQYF. CDR3 in DNA: TGCGCCAGCAGCTTGTACTCTCGGCTAGCGGACACCACAGATACGCAGTATTTT.

V and J are TRBV2 and TRBJ1-1; D is uncertain. V lost 7 bases and J 3 bases, leaving 9 bases between the germline ends. There are 12 residues in the CDR3. The V gene's germline CDR1 is SNHLY and CDR2 FYNNEI. CDR3 bases: TGTGCCAGCACCTATTTGGACACTGAAGCTTTCTTT. It specifies CASTYLDTEAFF.

The genes are TRBV7-9 and TRBJ1-3; a possible D gene is TRBD1 (6 bases). Germline CDR1 reads SEHNR; CDR2 reads FQNEAQ (reference sequence). Trimming stripped 1 base from V and 0 bases from J, with 10 bases between. CDR3 length: 16 amino acids. The CDR3 sequence is CASSLGQGSSGNTIYF. The CDR3 DNA follows: TGTGCCAGCAGCTTAGGCCAGGGGTCCTCTGGAAACACCATATATTTT.

The chain uses TRBV6-5 and TRBJ2-3; D not resolved. The germline CDR1 and CDR2 sequences are MNHEY and SVGAGI. The germline V and J ends were trimmed by 9 bases and 3 bases, with 10 bases remaining between them. CDR3 length equals 12 residues. CDR3 nucleotide sequence: TGTGCCAGTCGTGGAGAGACAGATACGCAGTATTTT. It yields the protein CASRGETDTQYF.

The J gene is TRBJ1-2, the V gene TRBV2; 10 bases fit TRBD1. The junction had 15 bases not matched to a gene; V was cut back by 7 bases and J by 7 bases. Germline CDR1 reads SNHLY; CDR2 reads FYNNEI. The CDR3 is 16 amino acids. For the CDR3, the DNA is TGTGCCAGCACCCTCCAGTCGGGACAGGGGAGGGGTGGCTACACCTTC. This encodes CASTLQSGQGRGGYTF.

The chain carries TRBV11-1 and TRBJ1-1; 11 nucleotides match TRBD1. CDR3 length: 14 amino acids. Germline assignment: CDR1 SGHAT and CDR2 FQDESV (reference sequence). After removal of 5 bases from V and 6 bases from J, the junction contained 5 bases not matched to a gene. The CDR3 here is CASSAGQGVSEAFF. The CDR3 nucleotides read TGTGCCAGCAGCGCGGGACAGGGGGTTTCTGAAGCTTTCTTT.

This chain connects TRBV28 to TRBJ2-5, with 7 bases matching TRBD2. Trimming at V came to 3 bases and at J to 5 bases, leaving 6 bases not matched to a gene. CDR3 length: 14 amino acids. From germline, CDR1 is MDHEN and CDR2 SYDVKM. This chain's CDR3 is CASSFPGREETQYF. For the CDR3, the DNA is TGTGCCAGCAGTTTCCCTGGGCGGGAGGAGACCCAGTACTTC.

This chain joins TRBV15 and TRBJ2-1, with 9 bases fitting TRBD1. The CDR3 sequence is 17 residues long. Trimming removed 0 bases from V and 8 bases from J; junction bases left unmatched: 11. CDR1 and CDR2 from the germline V gene are LNHNV and YYDKDF (reference sequence). The DNA for the CDR3 is TGTGCCACCAGCAGAGATGGCCACAGGGGGCAAGTTTATGAGCAGTTCTTC. Protein: CATSRDGHRGQVYEQFF.

The CDR3 bases are TGTGCCAGCAGCGAAACGACAGGGGAGTCCTACAATGAGCAGTTCTTC. Translation: CASSETTGESYNEQFF. This sequence joins TRBV9 and TRBJ2-1; 8 nucleotides match TRBD1. The germline V gene encodes CDR1 SGDLS and CDR2 YYNGEE. This CDR3 has 16 amino acids. The J segment lost 1 base and the V segment lost 3 bases, leaving 6 bases of the junction unmatched.

This rearrangement joins TRBV6-5 to TRBJ2-1, with D possibly matching TRBD2 (6 bases). V lost 5 bases and J 0 bases, leaving 11 bases between the germline ends. Germline V gene lookup returns CDR1 MNHEY and CDR2 SVGAGI. The CDR3 sequence is 15 residues long. The CDR3 sequence: CASSASGSSYNEQFF. The CDR3 DNA sequence: TGTGCCAGCAGTGCCTCCGGGAGCTCCTACAATGAGCAGTTCTTC.

This clone was observed once. This chain joins TRBV6-1 and TRBJ1-5; maybe TRBD1 (5 bases). V was shortened by 5 bases and J by 4 bases, with 9 bases between the two germline ends. Germline-derived CDR1 and CDR2 are MNHNS and SASEGT. The CDR3 has 13 residues. Here the CDR3 reads CASSLQANQPQHF. The CDR3 coding sequence is TGTGCCAGCAGTTTACAGGCGAATCAGCCCCAGCATTTT.

The chain is built from TRBV5-1 and TRBJ2-1; D perhaps matches TRBD1 (5 bases). The ends were cut back, 3 bases at V and 5 bases at J, with 6 bases in the middle. The CDR3 is 12 amino acids. Germline lookup yields CDR1 SGHRS and CDR2 YFSETQ. As DNA, the CDR3 is TGCGCCAGCAGCTCAGGGAACAATGAGCAGTTCTTC. This gives the protein CASSSGNNEQFF.

This rearrangement joins TRBV11-3 to TRBJ2-1; D unresolved. The CDR3 sequence is 15 residues long. CDR1 and CDR2 from the germline V gene are SGHNT and YENEEA. V was trimmed by 5 bases and J by 4 bases, leaving 15 bases between them. CDR3 in amino acids: CASSPGGSGYNEQFF. As DNA, the CDR3 is TGTGCCAGCAGCCCCGGCGGCTCGGGTTACAATGAGCAGTTCTTC.

The CDR3 nucleotides are TGTGCCAGCAGCCTAAAATGGGACAGGGTGTTAAGAAACACCATATATTTT. Its protein product is CASSLKWDRVLRNTIYF. This rearrangement joins TRBV27 to TRBJ1-3, with 9 bases that match TRBD1. With 6 bases clipped from V and 5 bases from J, the junction kept 14 bases outside the gene matches. Germline lookup yields CDR1 MNHEY and CDR2 SMNVEV (reference sequence). This CDR3 has 17 amino acids.

The rearrangement links TRBV28 to TRBJ2-7, with TRBD2 matching 12 bases. This CDR3 comprises 18 residues. Trimming cost V 6 bases and J 1 base; bases outside gene matches: 13. The germline V gene has CDR1 MDHEN and CDR2 SYDVKM. The CDR3 region has the DNA TGTGCCAGCAGCCCGGGGGCTAGCGGGAGGGGGGATTCCTACGAGCAGTACTTC. It encodes CASSPGASGRGDSYEQYF.